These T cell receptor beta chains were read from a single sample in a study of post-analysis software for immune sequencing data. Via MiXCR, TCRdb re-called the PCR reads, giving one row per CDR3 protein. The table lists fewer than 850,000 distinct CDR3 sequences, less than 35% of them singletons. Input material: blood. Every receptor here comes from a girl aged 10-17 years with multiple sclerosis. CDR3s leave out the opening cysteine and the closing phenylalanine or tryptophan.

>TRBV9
ASSPGQGRQPQH
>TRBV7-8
ASSWTNYGYT
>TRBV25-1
ASSEHRVSGNTIY
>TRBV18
ASSAYPARTDTQY
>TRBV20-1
SASEGQPQH
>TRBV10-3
ATVFTGTDTQY
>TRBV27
ASSPRGDYGYT
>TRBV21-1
ASSRQEVGRAAYEQY
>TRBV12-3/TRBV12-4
ASSPRGLGDEQF
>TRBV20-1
SARGGLAFNEQY
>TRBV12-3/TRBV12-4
ASSFSGQDFGTTNEKLF
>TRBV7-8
ASSLALRGQRDTQY
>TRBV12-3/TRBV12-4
ASSSTRQGITLH
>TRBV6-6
ASSVQNLAVEQY
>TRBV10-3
AISESQPERAGGQETQY
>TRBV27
ASKGPGSTDTQY
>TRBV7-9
ASSLLSTDYYGYT
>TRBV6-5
ATRGTGFNEQF
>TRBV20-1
SANRLYTQY
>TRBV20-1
SARDLGRHYGYT
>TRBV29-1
SLLSAGAGEQF
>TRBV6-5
ASARGPDGYT
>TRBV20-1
SARDQGATYEQY
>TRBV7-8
ASSLPRKEQF
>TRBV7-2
ASSLSTAYNEQF
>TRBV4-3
ASSHGQGLFTDTQY
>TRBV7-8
ASSPTGGDNEQF
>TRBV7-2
ASSLGARRPDEQY
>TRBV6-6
ASTPFGGGTYEQY
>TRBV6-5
ASSLPGQGVSTNEKLF
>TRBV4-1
ASSYGQGSQETQY
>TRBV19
ASSAGAEKLF
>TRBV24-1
ATRPGGNTGELF
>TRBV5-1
ASSFSGYQGETQY
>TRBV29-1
SVVGTGQTQKTQY
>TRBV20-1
SASLRSAYNEQF
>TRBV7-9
ASSSSGGQGNEKLF
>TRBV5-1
ASSSGPYYEQY
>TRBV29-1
SVGGRGQQETQY
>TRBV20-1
SAAAKVAKNIQY
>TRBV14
ASSQVWETQY
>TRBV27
ASSPHALQDSNEQF
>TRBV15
ATSRARGFRTDTQY
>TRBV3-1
ASSPGHRDYGYT
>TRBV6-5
ASSRENIQY
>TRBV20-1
SANRAYNEQF
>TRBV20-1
SARPPGYTGELF
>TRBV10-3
AVGTGGYEQY
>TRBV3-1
ASSQDSSRYGYT
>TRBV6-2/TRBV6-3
ASWRSLNTEAF
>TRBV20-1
SARDPWVGELF
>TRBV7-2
ASSLFGRSEYEQY
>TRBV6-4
ASSDGSYNEQF
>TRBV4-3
ASSPTGTGPGGTEAF